The 13 T cell receptor beta chains reported below all come from one sample, sequenced in a study of T cell repertoires in aging, cancer and after chemotherapy. Amplification of TCR beta used genomic DNA extracted from peripheral blood. Rearranged V-D-J TRB sequences were amplified with a mixed TRB-A/B primer pool. Via MiXCR, TCRdb re-called the multiplex PCR reads, giving one row per CDR3 protein. The sample holds approximately 11,000 distinct CDR3 sequences, 42% seen once. Source material: blood. The receptors shown here come from a human donor in good health.

V and J are TRBV29-1 and TRBJ2-5, with a tentative D call TRBD1 (5 bases). Deletions cut 6 bases from V and 9 bases from J, with 23 bases between. CDR1 is SQVTM and CDR2 is ANQGSEA in the germline V gene. This CDR3 has 14 residues. CDR3 region: CSVRQQDIKWAQYF. In DNA, the CDR3 is TGCAGCGTACGACAACAGGATATCAAGTGGGCCCAGTACTTC.

The J gene is TRBJ2-3, the V gene TRBV18, with 9 bases that match TRBD1. The CDR3 extends over 14 amino acids. Germline V lookup: CDR1 KGHSH, CDR2 LQKENI. Unmatched junction bases numbered 5, after V lost 6 bases and J lost 4 bases. The CDR3: CASSPGTGPDTQYF. In DNA, the CDR3 is TGTGCCAGCTCGCCCGGGACAGGGCCAGATACGCAGTATTTT.

The chain combines TRBV20-1 with TRBJ1-1; D is perhaps TRBD1 (6 bases). The CDR3 loop spans 15 amino acids. The V end lost 0 bases, the J end lost 0 bases, and 11 bases lay between the germline ends. The germline CDR1 and CDR2 sequences are DFQATT and SNEGSKA (reference sequence). Here the CDR3 reads CSARDFGQLNTEAFF. The CDR3, as DNA: TGCAGTGCTAGAGACTTCGGACAGTTGAACACTGAAGCTTTCTTT.

The chain employs TRBV5-6 and TRBJ1-3; tentative D call: TRBD1 (5 bases). V lost 5 bases, J lost 2 bases, and 11 bases lay in between. The CDR3 covers 14 residues. Germline V gene sequence: CDR1 SGHDT, CDR2 YYEEEE. The CDR3 sequence is CASSYPGAGNTIYF. The CDR3 DNA reads as TGTGCCAGCAGTTATCCGGGGGCTGGAAACACCATATATTTT.

CDR3 sequence reads: CASSIDRAASYGYTF. In DNA form, the CDR3 reads TGTGCCAGTAGTATAGACAGGGCCGCATCGTATGGCTACACCTTC. The chain is built from TRBV19 and TRBJ1-2, with D possibly TRBD1 on 5 matching bases. This CDR3 region has 15 residues. Trimming removed 0 bases at V and 5 bases at J, with 13 bases between. Per the germline V gene, CDR1 is LNHDA and CDR2 is SQIVND (reference sequence). The complete variable domain, with remaining parts taken from reference TRBV19 and TRBJ1-2, reads DGGITQSPKYLFRKEGQNVTLSCEQNLNHDAMYWYRQDPGQGLRLIYYSQIVNDFQKGDIAEGYSVSREKKESFPLTVTSAQKNPTAFYLCASSIDRAASYGYTFGSGTRLTVV.

The rearrangement joins TRBV30 to TRBJ2-7; D is perhaps TRBD1 or TRBD2 (6 bases each). V was shortened by 0 bases and J by 6 bases, with 18 bases between the two germline ends. Germline CDR1 GTSNPN, CDR2 SVGIG (reference sequence). The CDR3 is made up of 15 amino acids. The CDR3: CAWSVPTIQGGEQYF. The CDR3 DNA follows: TGTGCCTGGAGTGTCCCTACCATACAGGGAGGCGAGCAGTACTTC.

The V gene is TRBV5-4, the J gene TRBJ2-1; D is uncertain. The CDR3 totals 12 residues. Per germline, CDR1 SGHNT and CDR2 YYREEE (reference sequence). The V end was cut by 2 bases, the J end by 6 bases, with 6 bases between. The CDR3 DNA is TGTGCCAGCAGCTTAGGCAGCAATGAGCAGTTCTTC. Translating gives CASSLGSNEQFF.

This clonotype was seen only a few times. The chain is built from TRBV20-1 and TRBJ1-6; D is uncertain. Germline values: CDR1 DFQATT, CDR2 SNEGSKA (reference sequence). CDR3 length: 12 amino acids. The CDR3 protein is CSPRRMNSPLHF. For the CDR3, the DNA is TGCAGCCCACGCAGGATGAATTCACCCCTCCACTTT.

The chain is built from TRBV20-1 and TRBJ2-3; tentatively, D is TRBD1 (6 bases). Trimming removed 1 base at V and 2 bases at J, with 13 bases between. The CDR3 covers 15 residues. CDR1 is DFQATT, CDR2 SNEGSKA, per germline (reference sequence). The DNA for the CDR3 is TGCAGTGCTAGAGGGGCAGGGGCATTCACAGATACGCAGTATTTT. It yields the protein CSARGAGAFTDTQYF.

J is TRBJ2-1 and V is TRBV20-1, with 7 bases matching TRBD1. Trimming removed 0 bases from V and 6 bases from J; junction bases left unmatched: 5. This CDR3 is built from 14 residues. Germline CDR1 reads DFQATT; CDR2 reads SNEGSKA (reference sequence). For the CDR3, the DNA is TGCAGTGCTAGAGATGACAGGGAGCTCAATGAGCAGTTCTTC. Its translation: CSARDDRELNEQFF.

This clonotype turned up a few times. The J gene is TRBJ2-2, the V gene TRBV12-3 or TRBV12-4, with 7 bases aligning to TRBD1. V dropped 7 bases and J dropped 5; count of bases not matched to a gene: 7. The CDR3 totals 14 residues. Here the CDR3 DNA reads TGTGCCAGCACCCCAGGGGGAAGGACCGGGGAGCTGTTTTTT. Its protein product is CASTPGGRTGELFF.

The chain carries TRBV6-5 and TRBJ2-7; D ambiguous. Germline CDR1 is MNHEY and CDR2 is SVGAGI. Trimming removed 0 bases at V and 3 bases at J, with 6 bases between. CDR3 length equals 13 residues. The CDR3 reads CASSYSLVYEQYF. The DNA of the CDR3 is TGTGCCAGCAGTTACTCGCTAGTCTACGAGCAGTACTTC.

This clonotype was detected a few times. This sequence joins TRBV4-2 and TRBJ2-2; D is unclear. V was clipped by 0 bases and J by 8 bases, with 4 bases between them. This CDR3 is built from 12 residues. Germline CDR1 reads LGHNA; CDR2 reads YNFKEQ. CDR3 loop: CASSQDIGELFF. CDR3 in DNA: TGTGCCAGCAGCCAAGATATTGGGGAGCTGTTTTTT.